This T cell receptor beta chain was profiled in a study of cytomegalovirus exposure and HLA in healthy donors. The study ran its PCR with 60 Vbeta and 13 Jbeta primers. In the authors' workflow: An analysis that came later counted roughly 87 million unique TCR beta chains, some 11 million shared. Produced via immunoSEQ multiplex PCR; TCRdb's table is partial and in-frame only. V, J and clone size are those of that table, while D and trimming were read from the DNA. The sample shows 130,000 or so clones, roughly 70% of them seen only once. There are 13 residues in the CDR3. The germline CDR1 and CDR2 sequences are SGHTA and FQGNSA. Germline trimming cut 6 bases from V and 5 bases from J; bases unmatched to any gene: 6. General study results and limits: There were a few CMV-associated chains whose specificity for CMV antigens was confirmed in vitro. According to the study, around 180 TCR beta chains were cytomegalovirus-associated. CMV serostatus was the sole immune exposure data available.

As to this clone: Its cognate antigen is unknown.

The TCR comes from a man younger than 35 in good health and CMV-seropositive. This chain uses TRBV7-2 with TRBJ2-5; 7 bases are shared with TRBD1. The sequencing sample was made of PBMCs. The CDR3 protein is CASRKGAGETQYF. The CDR3 DNA sequence: TGTGCCAGCAGGAAGGGGGCCGGGGAGACCCAGTACTTC. Drawing the rest from reference TRBV7-2 and TRBJ2-5, the complete variable domain is GAGVSQSPSNKVTEKGKDVELRCDPISGHTALYWYRQSLGQGLEFLIYFQGNSAPDKSGLPSDRFSAERTGGSVSTLTIQRTQQEDSAVYLCASRKGAGETQYFGPGTRLLVL.